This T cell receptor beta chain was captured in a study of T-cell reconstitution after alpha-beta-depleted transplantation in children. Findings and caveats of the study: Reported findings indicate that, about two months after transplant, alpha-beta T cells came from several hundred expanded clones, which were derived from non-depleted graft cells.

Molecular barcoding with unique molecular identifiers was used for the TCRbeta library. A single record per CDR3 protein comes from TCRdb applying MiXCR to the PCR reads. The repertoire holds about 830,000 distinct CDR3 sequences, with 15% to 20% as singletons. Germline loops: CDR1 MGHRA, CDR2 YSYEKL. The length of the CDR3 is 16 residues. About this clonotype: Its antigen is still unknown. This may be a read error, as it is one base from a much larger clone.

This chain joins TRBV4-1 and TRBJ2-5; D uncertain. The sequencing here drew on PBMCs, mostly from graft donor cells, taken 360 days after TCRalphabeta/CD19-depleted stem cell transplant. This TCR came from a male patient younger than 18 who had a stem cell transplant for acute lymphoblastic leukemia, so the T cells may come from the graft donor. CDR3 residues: CASSQAPNVLQETRYF. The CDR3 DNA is TGCGCCAGCAGCCAAGCTCCGAACGTTCTCCAAGAGACCCGGTACTTC.